These 21 T cell receptor beta chains were all obtained from the same sample, sequenced in a study of T cells after yellow fever vaccination (dated by TCRdb to between 2019 and 2020). The treatment or condition tag for this specimen amounts to: live attenuated yellow fever vaccine strain. The library came from 5' RACE. Reads for this sample came from an Illumina HiSeq 2500. TCRdb redid the processing of the public reads, applying fastp at Q25 and MiXCR, and retained in-frame beta chains. Records with the same CDR3 protein are collapsed into one entry carrying the most frequent genes and DNA. A total of 300,000 to 400,000 distinct CDR3 sequences appear in this sample, about 8.3% of them only once. Of the sample, around 17% is held by the ten largest clones. The sample consisted of PBMCs, taken 45 days after the first yellow fever vaccination. The receptors come from a man in his late teens or twenties who received the YFV17D yellow fever vaccine.

The chain combines TRBV29-1 with TRBJ1-4; TRBD1 aligns across 8 bases. CDR3 length: 13 amino acids. Germline loops: CDR1 SQVTM, CDR2 ANQGSEA. V was clipped by 2 bases and J by 8 bases; unmatched bases: 4. CDR3 sequence reads: CSVEQGAEEKLFF. In DNA form, the CDR3 reads TGCAGCGTTGAACAGGGGGCAGAAGAAAAACTGTTTTTT.

A few counts support this clonotype. This sequence joins TRBV9 and TRBJ2-3, with TRBD2 as a possible D gene (6 bases). V lost 1 base and J lost 2, with 11 bases in between. The CDR3 loop spans 15 amino acids. Germline loops: CDR1 SGDLS, CDR2 YYNGEE. CDR3 nucleotides: TGTGCCAGCAGCGTATACGGCGGGGTCACAGATACGCAGTATTTT. Residues: CASSVYGGVTDTQYF. Complete variable domain (other parts from reference TRBV9 and TRBJ2-3): DSGVTQTPKHLITATGQRVTLRCSPRSGDLSVYWYQQSLDQGLQFLIQYYNGEERAKGNILERFSAQQFPDLHSELNLSSLELGDSALYFCASSVYGGVTDTQYFGPGTRLTVL.

The table lists this clonotype with a few counts. The chain uses TRBV9 and TRBJ2-3; a weak D match, TRBD2 (6 bases). Germline V gene lookup returns CDR1 SGDLS and CDR2 YYNGEE. The CDR3 length is 15 residues. V was pared by 4 bases and J by 0 bases, with 12 bases between. CDR3 in DNA: TGTGCCAGCAGCAGAGGGGACTTAAGCACAGATACGCAGTATTTT. Protein: CASSRGDLSTDTQYF.

This chain links TRBV12-3 or TRBV12-4 with TRBJ2-5, with D perhaps given as TRBD1 or TRBD2 (5 bases each). There are 14 residues in the CDR3. V was cut by 9 bases and J by 5 bases, with 19 bases left in between. CDR3 nucleotides: TGTGCCAGTGCGGTGAATGCCAGGGACGAGACCCAGTACTTC. Protein product: CASAVNARDETQYF.

This chain uses TRBV20-1 with TRBJ1-1; D perhaps matches TRBD1 (5 bases). The CDR3 is made up of 14 amino acids. Germline loops: CDR1 DFQATT, CDR2 SNEGSKA (reference sequence). Deletions cut 2 bases from V and 3 bases from J, with 13 bases between. Written as DNA, the CDR3 is TGCAGTGCTAGATTGGGGCCGCCGGACACTGAAGCTTTCTTT. Amino acids: CSARLGPPDTEAFF.

This clonotype was seen more than once but under ten times. The chain employs TRBV7-9 and TRBJ2-1; 10 positions agree with TRBD1. CDR3 length: 16 residues. The germline V gene encodes CDR1 SEHNR and CDR2 FQNEAQ (reference sequence). The trim removed 3 bases at V and 4 bases at J, leaving 6 bases unmatched. CDR3 region: CASSFLPGQGYNEQFF. The CDR3 bases are TGTGCCAGCAGCTTCCTCCCGGGACAGGGGTACAATGAGCAGTTCTTC.

This clonotype was counted many times. V and J are TRBV5-1 and TRBJ2-5; no definite D call. The length of the CDR3 is 14 residues. The germline V gene has CDR1 SGHRS and CDR2 YFSETQ. Trimming pared 0 bases from V and 1 base from J, leaving 7 bases between. Written as DNA, the CDR3 is TGCGCCAGCAGCTTGGTGGGTCTCCAAGAGACCCAGTACTTC. This translates into CASSLVGLQETQYF.

This clonotype has at least ten counts. This chain links TRBV7-3 with TRBJ1-4; D is undetermined. The CDR3 loop spans 11 amino acids. Germline assignment: CDR1 SGHTA and CDR2 FQGTGA. The V and J ends lost 9 bases and 4 bases respectively, with 6 bases between them. The CDR3 loop is CARTHNEKLFF. The CDR3 region has the DNA TGTGCCAGGACGCATAATGAAAAACTGTTTTTT.

The chain joins TRBV7-9 to TRBJ1-2; D perhaps matches TRBD1 (6 bases). V was cut by 5 bases and J by 6 bases, with 16 bases left in between. CDR3 length: 14 amino acids. Germline assignment: CDR1 SEHNR and CDR2 FQNEAQ (reference sequence). The CDR3 DNA is TGTGCCAGCAGCCAGCGAGCAGGGGCTGATGGCTACACCTTC. Translation gives CASSQRAGADGYTF.

This clonotype was seen a handful of times. The rearrangement uses TRBV7-2 and TRBJ1-2; D remains ambiguous. Trimming removed 3 bases from V and 1 base from J, with 6 bases in between. Germline V gene sequence: CDR1 SGHTA, CDR2 FQGNSA. This CDR3 spans 13 amino acids. The CDR3 reads CASSFSFNYGYTF. The CDR3 nucleotides read TGTGCCAGCAGCTTCAGCTTTAACTATGGCTACACCTTC.

This clonotype was counted only a few times. This rearrangement joins TRBV4-2 to TRBJ2-3, with 8 bases matching TRBD2. Trimming took 3 bases from V and 6 from J; bases not matched to a gene: 8. CDR1 is LGHNA and CDR2 is YNFKEQ in the germline V gene. The CDR3 has 15 residues. The DNA for the CDR3 is TGTGCCAGCAGCCATGCTGCGACTAGCGCGGATACGCAGTATTTT. Its protein is CASSHAATSADTQYF.

This chain uses TRBV4-3 with TRBJ2-6; D is ambiguous. Germline V CDR1 and CDR2: LGHNA, YSLEER. Deletions cut 5 bases from V and 0 bases from J, with 5 bases between. This CDR3 has 14 amino acids. In DNA form, the CDR3 reads TGCGCCAGCAGCTGGAACTCTGGGGCCAACGTCCTGACTTTC. Translating gives CASSWNSGANVLTF.

V and J are TRBV5-1 and TRBJ2-7; 8 bases map to TRBD1. The CDR3 runs 18 residues. The junction had 16 bases not matched to a gene; V was cut back by 4 bases and J by 1 base. Germline lookup yields CDR1 SGHRS and CDR2 YFSETQ. The CDR3 DNA is TGCGCCAGCAGCCGTCAACAGGGGGTGTTACTTACGTCCTACGAGCAGTACTTC. It yields the protein CASSRQQGVLLTSYEQYF.

J is TRBJ2-7 and V is TRBV29-1, with 9 bases fitting TRBD1. The V and J ends lost 3 bases and 5 bases, in that order; junction bases with no gene match: 5. CDR1 is SQVTM, CDR2 ANQGSEA, per germline. The CDR3 is made up of 13 amino acids. The CDR3 DNA reads as TGCAGCGTTGACAGGACAGGGGCGGACGAGCAGTACTTC. Translating it yields CSVDRTGADEQYF.

The rearrangement uses TRBV30 and TRBJ2-3; the D is unclear. Germline V gene data show CDR1 as GTSNPN and CDR2 as SVGIG (reference sequence). CDR3 length: 12 residues. The V end was cut by 0 bases, the J end by 0 bases, with 1 base between. The CDR3 DNA sequence: TGTGCCTGGAGTGTCAGCACAGATACGCAGTATTTT. This translates into CAWSVSTDTQYF.

The rearrangement joins TRBV5-4 to TRBJ2-6, with a possible D match to TRBD1 (6 bases). Germline V lookup: CDR1 SGHNT, CDR2 YYREEE (reference sequence). The CDR3 runs 16 residues. V was trimmed by 7 bases and J by 0 bases, leaving 14 bases between them. The CDR3 DNA follows: TGTGCCAGCCGGCAGGGGCATAACTCTGGGGCCAACGTCCTGACTTTC. It is translated as CASRQGHNSGANVLTF.

The chain is built from TRBV5-4 and TRBJ2-3, with D possibly matching TRBD2 (5 bases). CDR1 is SGHNT and CDR2 is YYREEE in the germline V gene (reference sequence). CDR3 length equals 14 residues. Trimming pared 2 bases from V and 4 bases from J, leaving 11 bases between. CDR3 loop: CASSFPGSADTQYF. The CDR3 DNA sequence: TGTGCCAGCAGCTTCCCGGGGAGTGCAGATACGCAGTATTTT.

This clonotype has a handful of counts. The chain uses TRBV12-3 or TRBV12-4 and TRBJ1-4; the match to TRBD1 covers 8 bases. Trimming cost V 5 bases and J 2 bases; bases outside gene matches: 4. This CDR3 is 15 amino acids long. CDR3 protein: CASSRRQGTNEKLFF. In nucleotides, the CDR3 is TGTGCCAGCAGTCGGAGACAGGGGACTAATGAAAAACTGTTTTTT.

This clonotype came up many times. V usage is TRBV20-1 and J usage is TRBJ1-2, with 9 positions matching TRBD1. CDR1 is DFQATT, CDR2 SNEGSKA, per germline (reference sequence). The V segment lost 8 bases and the J segment 8 bases; nucleotides outside the gene matches: 6. The CDR3 sequence is 11 residues long. CDR3 protein: CSSDRGKGYTF. Written as DNA, the CDR3 is TGCAGTTCCGACAGGGGGAAAGGCTACACCTTC.

The rearrangement links TRBV5-6 to TRBJ2-7; D may be TRBD2 (6 bases). The CDR3 consists of 13 residues. Germline CDR1 SGHDT, CDR2 YYEEEE. Trimming cost V 9 bases and J 3 bases, with 16 bases left between them. The CDR3 nucleotides are TGTGCCATGAGCACCCGGGGAGGCTACGAGCAGTACTTC. Protein product: CAMSTRGGYEQYF. Complete variable domain (other parts from reference TRBV5-6 and TRBJ2-7): DAGVTQSPTHLIKTRGQQVTLRCSPKSGHDTVSWYQQALGQGPQFIFQYYEEEERQRGNFPDRFSGHQFPNYSSELNVNALLLGDSALYLCAMSTRGGYEQYFGPGTRLTVT.

The rearrangement links TRBV4-3 to TRBJ2-3; TRBD2 aligns across 8 bases. V shed 2 bases and J 4 bases; nucleotides not matched to a gene: 8. Germline loops: CDR1 LGHNA, CDR2 YSLEER. This CDR3 has 16 amino acids. This CDR3 reads CASSQNSGVMSDTQYF. As DNA, the CDR3 is TGCGCCAGCAGCCAAAATAGCGGGGTTATGTCAGATACGCAGTATTTT.